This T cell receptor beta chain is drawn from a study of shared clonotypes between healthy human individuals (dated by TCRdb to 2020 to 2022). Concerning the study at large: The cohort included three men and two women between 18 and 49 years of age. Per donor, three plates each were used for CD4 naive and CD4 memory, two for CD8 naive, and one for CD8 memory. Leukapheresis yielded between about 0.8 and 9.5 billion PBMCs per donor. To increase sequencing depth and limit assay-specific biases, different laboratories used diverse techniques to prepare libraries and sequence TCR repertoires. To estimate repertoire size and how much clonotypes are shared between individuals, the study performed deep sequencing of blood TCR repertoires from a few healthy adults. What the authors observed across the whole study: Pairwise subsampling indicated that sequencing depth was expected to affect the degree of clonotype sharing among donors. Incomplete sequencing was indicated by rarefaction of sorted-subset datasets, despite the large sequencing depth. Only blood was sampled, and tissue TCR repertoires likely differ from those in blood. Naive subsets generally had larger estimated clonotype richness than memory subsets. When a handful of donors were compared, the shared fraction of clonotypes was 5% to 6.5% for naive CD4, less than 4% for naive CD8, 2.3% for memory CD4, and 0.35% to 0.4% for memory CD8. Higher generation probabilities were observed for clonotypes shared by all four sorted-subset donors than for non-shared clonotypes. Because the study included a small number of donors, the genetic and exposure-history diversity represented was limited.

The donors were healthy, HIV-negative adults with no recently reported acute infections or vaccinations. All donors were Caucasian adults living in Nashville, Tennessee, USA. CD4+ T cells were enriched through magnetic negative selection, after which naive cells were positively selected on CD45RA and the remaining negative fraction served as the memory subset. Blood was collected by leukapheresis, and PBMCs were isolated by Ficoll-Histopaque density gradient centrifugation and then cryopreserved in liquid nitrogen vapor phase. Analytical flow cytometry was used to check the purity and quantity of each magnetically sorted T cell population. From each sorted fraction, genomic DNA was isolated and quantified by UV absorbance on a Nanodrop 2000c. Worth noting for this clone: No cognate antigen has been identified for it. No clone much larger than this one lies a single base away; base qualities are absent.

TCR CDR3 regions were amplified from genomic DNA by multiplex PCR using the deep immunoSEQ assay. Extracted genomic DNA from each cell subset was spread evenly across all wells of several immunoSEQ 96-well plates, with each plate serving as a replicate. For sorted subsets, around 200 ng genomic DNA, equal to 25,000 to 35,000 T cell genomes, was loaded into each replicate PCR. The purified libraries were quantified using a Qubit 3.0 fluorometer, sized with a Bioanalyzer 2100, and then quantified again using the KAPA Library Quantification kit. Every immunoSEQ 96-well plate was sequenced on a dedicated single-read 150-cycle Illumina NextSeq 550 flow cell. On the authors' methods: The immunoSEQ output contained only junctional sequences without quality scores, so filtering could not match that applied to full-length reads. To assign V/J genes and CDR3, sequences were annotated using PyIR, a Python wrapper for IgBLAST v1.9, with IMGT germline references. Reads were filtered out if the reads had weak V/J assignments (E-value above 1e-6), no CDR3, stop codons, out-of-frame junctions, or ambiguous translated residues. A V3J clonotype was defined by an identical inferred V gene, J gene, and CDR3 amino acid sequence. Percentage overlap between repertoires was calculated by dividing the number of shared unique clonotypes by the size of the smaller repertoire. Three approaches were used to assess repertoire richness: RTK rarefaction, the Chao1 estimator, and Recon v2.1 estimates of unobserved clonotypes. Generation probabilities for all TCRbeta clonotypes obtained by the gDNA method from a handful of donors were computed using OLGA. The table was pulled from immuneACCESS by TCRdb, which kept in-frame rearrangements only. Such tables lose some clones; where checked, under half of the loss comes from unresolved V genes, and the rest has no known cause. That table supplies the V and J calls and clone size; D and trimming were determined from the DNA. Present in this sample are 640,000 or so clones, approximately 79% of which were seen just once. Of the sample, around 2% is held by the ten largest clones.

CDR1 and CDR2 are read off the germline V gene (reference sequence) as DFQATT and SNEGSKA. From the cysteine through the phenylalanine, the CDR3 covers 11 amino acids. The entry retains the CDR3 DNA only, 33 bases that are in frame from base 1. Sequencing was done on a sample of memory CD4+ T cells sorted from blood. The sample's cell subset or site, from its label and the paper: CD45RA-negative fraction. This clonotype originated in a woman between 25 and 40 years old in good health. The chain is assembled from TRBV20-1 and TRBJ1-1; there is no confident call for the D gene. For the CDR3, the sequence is CSGEGNTEAFF. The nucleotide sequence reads TGCAGCGGGGAGGGGAACACTGAAGCTTTCTTT.